This T cell receptor (beta chain) was identified during a study of T cells in Graves' hyperthyroidism and ophthalmopathy. CDR3 length: 13 residues. V gave up 1 base and J gave up 1 base, with 7 bases separating them. The V gene's germline CDR1 is GTSNPN and CDR2 SVGIG (reference sequence). This clonotype was detected many times. RNA transcripts provided the source from which TCR beta CDR3 regions were amplified. During a first-round RT-PCR of the TCR CDR3, the HTBI primer set was used. TCRdb re-derived calls from the multiplex PCR reads in MiXCR, one entry per CDR3 protein. The sample records 730,000 or so distinct CDR3 sequences, roughly a sixth being singletons. Before ophthalmopathy appeared, progressors gave blood at initial hyperthyroidism diagnosis.

Sequencing was performed on blood. This chain links TRBV30 with TRBJ1-1; D unclear. The TCR comes from a woman aged 45-60 years with Graves' hyperthyroidism that later progressed to Graves' ophthalmopathy. The CDR3 reads CAWSERPNTEAFF. CDR3 nucleotide sequence: TGTGCCTGGAGTGAGAGACCGAACACTGAAGCTTTCTTT. The full variable domain, completed using reference TRBV30 and TRBJ1-1, is SQTIHQWPATLVQPVGSPLSLECTVEGTSNPNLYWYRQAAGRGLQLLFYSVGIGQISSEVPQNLSASRPQDRQFILSSKKLLLSDSGFYLCAWSERPNTEAFFGQGTRLTVV.